This T cell receptor (beta chain) originates from a study of human T cells and chemical hapten exposure (dated by TCRdb to about 2021). In the study overall: For sensitization, 2% DPC in acetone was applied to a roughly 2 cm by roughly 2 cm area of upper inner arm skin. Patients additionally received weekly therapeutic DPC doses to the scalp throughout the approximately 24-week study period. Patch testing was performed on the upper back with Finn chambers containing 0.01% DPC, and the patch tests were scored after 6 days according to International Contact Dermatitis Research Group standards. Alopecia areata with under or over 50% scalp involvement, alopecia totalis and alopecia universalis were represented in the patient cohort, which was mostly female. Libraries were pooled for sequencing, and per-sample TCR yields varied mainly because of small differences in library volumes within the pool. In alopecia patients, the study followed how the peripheral blood TCR repertoire changed in vivo over primary and secondary sensitization to diphenylcyclopropenone (DPC), a hapten. Blood samples were taken from patients before sensitization (week 0) and then at 2, 6 and about 24 weeks after DPC sensitization. For TCR sequencing, blood came from some 31 alopecia patients at anywhere from one to four time points (pre-sensitization, 2, 6 and 24 weeks).

This clonotype was found a few times. This receptor's antigen is unknown. There are no base qualities to consult, and no much larger clone falls within one base. The sample's time point label is to be understood as: patch test 2, 6 weeks after DPC sensitization. According to the study, the label for this sample's treatment or condition signals: therapeutic diphenylcyclopropenone sensitization with weekly scalp DPC. Blood at each patch-test visit was drawn before the patch test was applied. To be eligible, patients had to be aged 18 to 70, diagnosed with alopecia and judged suitable for DPC therapy, while pregnant patients were excluded. Unfractionated whole blood was collected in Tempus Blood RNA tubes, and total RNA was extracted from that blood. Library prep was done by RACE. Instrument used: NextSeq 500. During library preparation, unique molecular identifiers were attached to individual cDNA molecules so that TCRs could be counted in a quantitative, reproducible way. Both TCR alpha and TCR beta chains were sequenced from each blood RNA sample. The authors processed their data as follows. A median of around 100,000 TCRs per sample was observed, with a range of 23,224 to 690,600. V, J and CDR3 annotation of the TCR reads was carried out using the Decombinator software suite. For the PS versus PT1 abundance plots, all samples were subsampled to the same number of TCRs (28,000). Expanded TCRs were defined as absent before sensitization and observed at least eight times at the 2-week time point. TCRdb itself trimmed the public reads at Q25 with fastp, ran MiXCR and retained productive beta chains. Rows with one shared CDR3 protein collapse into an entry with the most common genes and DNA. These V and J calls derive from TCRdb rather than the authors' analysis. The sample includes a few hundred thousand distinct CDR3 sequences, with about 6.9% observed a single time. The top ten clonotypes cover under 7% of the sample.

Points the paper makes about the study in general: A positive correlation was found between the number of PT1 expanded TCRs and patch test score, with significance reached at thresholds 8, 16 and 32 but not 4. DPC sensitization did not change how many TCRs were above 1 in 1000 frequency, and no evidence was found of alterations in global repertoire structure. Repeated subsampling changed both the strength of the expansion versus patch-test correlation and the threshold at which that correlation became significant. Significantly more large CDR3 similarity clusters were formed by expanded TCRs than by pre-sensitization or healthy control sets, consistent with antigen-driven responses. All patients had alopecia, a presumed autoimmune disease, so their immune response might differ from that of healthy individuals.

This clonotype originated in a woman in her late teens or twenties with alopecia areata. Some clones in this sample may be carry-over from other donors' samples. The specimen comprised whole blood, sampled in connection with sensitization to the hapten diphenylcyclopropenone (DPC).

The DNA is as follows: TGTGCCAGCAGTTACCCGGGACCCAGGAGCTCTGGGGCCAACGTCCTGACTTTC. Its protein is CASSYPGPRSSGANVLTF. The chain is encoded by TRBV6-5 joined to TRBJ2-6; the D gene is perhaps TRBD1 or TRBD2, each of them matching over 5 bases. The CDR3 sequence holds 18 residues, the cysteine and phenylalanine included. Only the CDR3 part of the read is kept: 54 bases, read in frame from the first base. CDR1 and CDR2, looked up from the germline V gene, are MNHEY and SVGAGI. Trimming takes 2 bases from V and 0 bases from J, and the germline ends sit 14 bases apart.